The next 19 T cell receptor beta chains were all read from a single sample in a study of T cell responses to AZD1222 COVID-19 vaccine. Measured with immunoSEQ multiplex PCR; TCRdb has only the in-frame clones, and not every one. This table holds some 55,000 clones, about 89% found once. The sequencing here drew on peripheral blood, taken on day 0 of AZD1222 vaccination. All receptors derive from an adult in good health.

V is TRBV14 and J is TRBJ2-2; tentatively, D is TRBD2 (5 bases). The CDR3 length is 14 residues. V was clipped by 1 base and J by 6 bases, with 9 bases between them. The germline V gene encodes CDR1 SGHDN and CDR2 FVKESK. Here the CDR3 reads CASSQVWGAGELFF. In DNA form, the CDR3 reads TGTGCCAGCAGCCAAGTTTGGGGAGCCGGGGAGCTGTTTTTT.

The chain is built from TRBV5-6 and TRBJ2-1, with 8 bases that match TRBD2. CDR3 length: 14 residues. J gave up 5 bases and V 4 bases, and 5 bases lay outside the gene matches. Germline CDR1 is SGHDT and CDR2 is YYEEEE. The CDR3 DNA sequence: TGTGCCAGCAGCAGGCCGGGACTAGACAATGAGCAGTTCTTC. Translation gives CASSRPGLDNEQFF.

V usage is TRBV28 and J usage is TRBJ1-4, with a tentative D call TRBD1 (5 bases). V was pared by 4 bases and J by 3 bases, with 15 bases between. CDR3 length: 16 amino acids. CDR1 MDHEN and CDR2 SYDVKM come from the germline V gene. In DNA form, the CDR3 reads TGTGCCAGCAGTTCCGCTACCAGGGAAGCTAATGAAAAACTGTTTTTT. Its translation is CASSSATREANEKLFF.

V is TRBV7-2 and J is TRBJ2-5, with 7 bases matching TRBD2. The V and J ends lost 1 base and 7 bases, in that order; junction bases with no gene match: 9. CDR1 SGHTA and CDR2 FQGNSA come from the germline V gene. This CDR3 is 15 amino acids long. The CDR3 sequence is CASSLESGTRATQYF. The CDR3 region has the DNA TGTGCCAGCAGCTTAGAAAGCGGGACCCGGGCGACCCAGTACTTC.

CDR3 residues: CASSYNGVRGRGYTF. DNA of the CDR3: TGTGCCAGCAGTTATAATGGGGTGCGGGGACGAGGCTACACCTTC. This chain joins TRBV28 and TRBJ1-2; TRBD1 might be the D (5 bases). The germline gives CDR1 MDHEN, CDR2 SYDVKM. The CDR3 is 15 residues long. Trimming removed 4 bases at V and 8 bases at J, with 20 bases between.

The rearrangement uses TRBV19 and TRBJ2-1; D possibly corresponds to TRBD2 (7 bases). Germline V gene sequence: CDR1 LNHDA, CDR2 SQIVND (reference sequence). V dropped 4 bases and J dropped 7 bases, with 17 bases sitting between them. The CDR3 totals 15 residues. The CDR3 sequence is CASSTLGGAMNEQFF. DNA of the CDR3: TGTGCCAGTAGTACCTTAGGGGGGGCTATGAATGAGCAGTTCTTC. The full variable domain, rest sourced from reference TRBV19 and TRBJ2-1, is DGGITQSPKYLFRKEGQNVTLSCEQNLNHDAMYWYRQDPGQGLRLIYYSQIVNDFQKGDIAEGYSVSREKKESFPLTVTSAQKNPTAFYLCASSTLGGAMNEQFFGPGTRLTVL.

The chain links TRBV2 to TRBJ1-1; D gene uncertain. Trimming took off 3 bases at V and 2 bases at J, with 10 bases between the two ends. This CDR3 has 14 residues. Germline CDR1 SNHLY, CDR2 FYNNEI. The CDR3 DNA is TGTGCCAGCAGTGAGTCAGGCCCAAACACTGAAGCTTTCTTT. Its translation is CASSESGPNTEAFF.

This chain uses TRBV29-1 with TRBJ1-2, with 7 bases that match TRBD1. The germline V gene has CDR1 SQVTM and CDR2 ANQGSEA. The junction had 2 bases not matched to a gene; V was cut back by 7 bases and J by 3 bases. The CDR3 length is 11 residues. CDR3 DNA: TGCAGCGCCGGACAGGACTATGGCTACACCTTC. It yields the protein CSAGQDYGYTF.

The V call is TRBV2, the J call TRBJ2-6; D is undetermined. Germline CDR1 reads SNHLY; CDR2 reads FYNNEI. This CDR3 region has 16 residues. V was shortened by 2 bases and J by 2 bases, with 10 bases between the two germline ends. The CDR3 sequence is CASSEMGPTGANVLTF. The CDR3 nucleotides read TGTGCCAGCAGTGAAATGGGTCCTACTGGGGCCAACGTCCTGACTTTC.

The chain links TRBV5-1 to TRBJ2-7, with 11 bases lining up with TRBD2. This CDR3 comprises 15 residues. The germline CDR1 and CDR2 sequences are SGHRS and YFSETQ. After removal of 4 bases from V and 1 base from J, the junction contained 4 bases not matched to a gene. The CDR3 loop reads CASSELAGDSYEQYF. CDR3 nucleotides: TGCGCCAGCAGCGAACTAGCGGGAGATTCCTACGAGCAGTACTTC.

This chain joins TRBV27 and TRBJ1-4; weak D call: TRBD1 (5 bases). CDR1 and CDR2 (germline): MNHEY, SMNVEV (reference sequence). Between the trimmed V and J ends, which lost 6 bases and 0 bases, there was a span of 17 bases. This CDR3 spans 17 amino acids. The CDR3 loop reads CASRKGRLPATNEKLFF. DNA for the CDR3: TGTGCCAGCAGAAAGGGACGGCTGCCTGCAACTAATGAAAAACTGTTTTTT.

This rearrangement joins TRBV20-1 to TRBJ1-5, with D maybe TRBD1 (6 bases). Trimming removed 3 bases at V and 0 bases at J, with 12 bases between. In germline, CDR1 is DFQATT, CDR2 SNEGSKA (reference sequence). The length of the CDR3 is 15 residues. Here the CDR3 DNA reads TGCAGTGCTAGTTCAGGGGCGGTTAGCAATCAGCCCCAGCATTTT. Its translation: CSASSGAVSNQPQHF.

V gene TRBV7-2 combines with J gene TRBJ1-3; D not certain. The CDR3 totals 16 residues. V was trimmed by 3 bases and J by 0 bases, leaving 12 bases between them. Per germline, CDR1 SGHTA and CDR2 FQGNSA. In DNA, the CDR3 is TGTGCCAGCAGCTTTAACAGCCTCGACTCTGGAAACACCATATATTTT. It encodes CASSFNSLDSGNTIYF.

In this sample, this clone turned up once. This sequence joins TRBV11-2 and TRBJ2-1; the match to TRBD2 covers 9 bases. This CDR3 spans 18 amino acids. The J segment lost 8 bases and the V segment lost 4 bases, leaving 18 bases of the junction unmatched. From germline, CDR1 is SGHAT and CDR2 FQNNGV. The CDR3 sequence: CASSSYPGGTSFIYEQFF. CDR3 coding DNA: TGTGCCAGCAGCTCATACCCGGGGGGGACTAGCTTTATATATGAGCAGTTCTTC.

V is TRBV4-1 and J is TRBJ1-1; D is uncertain. The CDR3 runs 13 residues. Germline CDR1 reads MGHRA; CDR2 reads YSYEKL. V was shortened by 0 bases and J by 3 bases, with 5 bases between the two germline ends. In DNA, the CDR3 is TGCGCCAGCAGCCAAGATGCCTACACTGAAGCTTTCTTT. Translation: CASSQDAYTEAFF.

The rearrangement joins TRBV4-2 to TRBJ1-1; weak D call: TRBD1 (6 bases). Per the germline V gene, CDR1 is LGHNA and CDR2 is YNFKEQ. The CDR3 extends over 17 amino acids. The ends were cut back, 2 bases at V and 1 base at J, with 17 bases in the middle. In nucleotides, the CDR3 is TGTGCCAGCAGCCAAACTTTCTTCCAGGGGACGAACACTGAAGCTTTCTTT. This encodes CASSQTFFQGTNTEAFF.

The chain is built from TRBV9 and TRBJ2-7; D possibly matches TRBD1 or TRBD2 (7 bases each). V shed 2 bases and J shed 6 bases, with 18 bases lying between them. CDR1 is SGDLS and CDR2 is YYNGEE in the germline V gene. CDR3 length: 15 amino acids. CDR3 in DNA: TGTGCCAGCAGCGTCCAGACAGGGAGGGCATCCGAGCAGTACTTC. It yields the protein CASSVQTGRASEQYF.

This rearrangement joins TRBV5-1 to TRBJ2-3; TRBD2 aligns across 10 bases. CDR3 length equals 17 residues. Germline values: CDR1 SGHRS, CDR2 YFSETQ. Losses at the gene ends were 0 bases for V and 8 bases for J; bases not matched to a gene: 12. CDR3 sequence reads: CASSLGSLAGPLGTQYF. The DNA for the CDR3 is TGCGCCAGCAGCTTGGGGTCACTAGCGGGGCCGTTAGGTACGCAGTATTTT.

The chain joins TRBV10-1 to TRBJ2-1, with D perhaps matching TRBD1 (5 bases). The V end lost 6 bases, the J end lost 9 bases, and 21 bases lay between the germline ends. Germline V lookup: CDR1 WNHNN, CDR2 SYGVQD (reference sequence). The CDR3 spans 15 residues. The CDR3 spells CASSPPGALSGEQFF. The CDR3 DNA reads TGCGCCAGCAGCCCCCCTGGGGCTTTATCCGGTGAGCAGTTCTTC.